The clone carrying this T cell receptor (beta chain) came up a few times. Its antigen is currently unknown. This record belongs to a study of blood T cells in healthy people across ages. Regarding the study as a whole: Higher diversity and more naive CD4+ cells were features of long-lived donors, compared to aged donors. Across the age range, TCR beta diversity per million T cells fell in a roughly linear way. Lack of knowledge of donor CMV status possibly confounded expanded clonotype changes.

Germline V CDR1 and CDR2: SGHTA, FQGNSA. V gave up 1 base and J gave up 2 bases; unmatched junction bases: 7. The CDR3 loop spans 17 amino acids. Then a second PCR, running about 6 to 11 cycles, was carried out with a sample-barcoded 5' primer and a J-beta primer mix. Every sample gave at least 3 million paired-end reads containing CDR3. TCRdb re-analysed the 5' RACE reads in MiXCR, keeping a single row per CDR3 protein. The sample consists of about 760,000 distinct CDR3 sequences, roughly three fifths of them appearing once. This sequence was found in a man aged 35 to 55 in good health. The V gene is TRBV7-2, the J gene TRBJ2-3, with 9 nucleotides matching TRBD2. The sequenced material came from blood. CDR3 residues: CASSLEMGGGATDTQYF. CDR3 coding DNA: TGTGCCAGCAGCTTAGAGATGGGCGGGGGGGCCACAGATACGCAGTATTTT.